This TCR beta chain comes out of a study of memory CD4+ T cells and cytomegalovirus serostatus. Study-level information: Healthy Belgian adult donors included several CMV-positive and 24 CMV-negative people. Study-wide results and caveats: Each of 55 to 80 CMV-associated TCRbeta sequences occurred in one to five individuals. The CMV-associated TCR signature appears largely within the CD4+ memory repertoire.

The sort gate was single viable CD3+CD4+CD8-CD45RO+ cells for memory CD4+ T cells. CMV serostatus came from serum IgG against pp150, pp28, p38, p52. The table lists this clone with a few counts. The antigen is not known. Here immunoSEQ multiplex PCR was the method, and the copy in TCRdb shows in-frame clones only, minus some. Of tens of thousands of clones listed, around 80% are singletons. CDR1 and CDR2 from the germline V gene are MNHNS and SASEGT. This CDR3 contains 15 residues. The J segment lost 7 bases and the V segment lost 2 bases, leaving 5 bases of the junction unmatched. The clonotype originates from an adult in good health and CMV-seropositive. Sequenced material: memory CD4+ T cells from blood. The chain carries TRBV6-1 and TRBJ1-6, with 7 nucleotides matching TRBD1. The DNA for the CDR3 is TGTGCCAGCAGTGAACTAGGGACAGAAAATTCACCCCTCCACTTT. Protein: CASSELGTENSPLHF.